These 25 T cell receptor beta chains came from one sample sequenced in a study of cytomegalovirus exposure and HLA in healthy donors. Data came from immunoSEQ multiplex PCR; TCRdb stores just in-frame clones and leaves some out. Among roughly 330,000 clones listed, approximately 86% were seen once. The sequenced sample was PBMCs. These TCRs come from a woman in her 30s in good health and CMV-seropositive.

Concerning this clone: One end of the junction is discordant with germline, which a read error may explain. J is TRBJ2-7 and V is TRBV10-3; D gene ambiguous. In germline, CDR1 is ENHRY, CDR2 SYGVKD. The CDR3 has 11 residues. The CDR3 coding sequence is TGCTCGGCAGCCACCATCTACGAGCAGTACTTC. Translated, it gives CSAATIYEQYF.

V is TRBV5-4 and J is TRBJ1-2, with 10 bases that match TRBD1. Germline assignment: CDR1 SGHNT and CDR2 YYREEE (reference sequence). V lost 1 base to trimming and J lost 8 bases; unmatched junction nucleotides: 5. This CDR3 comprises 14 residues. CDR3 sequence (DNA): TGTGCCAGCAGCTTGAGGGACAGGGGCTTGGGCTACACCTTC. It translates to CASSLRDRGLGYTF.

This chain uses TRBV20-1 with TRBJ2-7; D call uncertain. Trimming took 6 bases from V and 5 from J, leaving 8 bases between them. Germline lookup yields CDR1 DFQATT and CDR2 SNEGSKA (reference sequence). CDR3 length: 10 amino acids. The CDR3: CSAERNEQYF. In DNA, the CDR3 is TGCAGTGCAGAGCGAAACGAGCAGTACTTC.

The chain couples TRBV13 to TRBJ2-2; either TRBD1 or TRBD2 may supply D (6 bases each). Germline CDR1 reads PRHDT; CDR2 reads FYEKMQ (reference sequence). The V and J ends lost 1 base and 1 base respectively, with 7 bases between them. There are 15 residues in the CDR3. Here the CDR3 reads CASSLEGGNTGELFF. The CDR3 DNA reads TGTGCCAGCAGCTTAGAGGGGGGGAACACCGGGGAGCTGTTTTTT.

The rearrangement links TRBV6-4 to TRBJ2-3; D gene unclear. This CDR3 has 12 amino acids. With 4 bases removed from V and 2 bases from J, the gap between germline ends came to 4 bases. From germline, CDR1 is MRHNA and CDR2 SNTAGT. The CDR3, as DNA: TGTGCCAGCAGTGGCAACACAGATACGCAGTATTTT. Protein sequence: CASSGNTDTQYF.

The chain combines TRBV7-8 with TRBJ1-6; D uncertain. Germline V gene sequence: CDR1 SGHVS, CDR2 FQNEAQ. The CDR3 has 14 amino acids. V dropped 1 base and J dropped 7 bases, with 8 bases sitting between them. The CDR3, as DNA: TGTGCCAGCAGCTTAGGAGGGTCCAATTCACCCCTCCACTTT. Amino acid sequence: CASSLGGSNSPLHF.

The chain couples TRBV30 to TRBJ1-2, with D unclear. With 4 bases removed from V and 4 bases from J, the gap between germline ends came to 16 bases. Germline loops: CDR1 GTSNPN, CDR2 SVGIG (reference sequence). CDR3 length equals 14 residues. CDR3 in DNA: TGTGCCTGGAATGGGCCAACGTCACGCTATGGCTACACCTTC. Translated, it gives CAWNGPTSRYGYTF.

V and J are TRBV4-3 and TRBJ2-5, with no clear D. The V gene's germline CDR1 is LGHNA and CDR2 YSLEER. The V end was cut by 0 bases, the J end by 3 bases, with 5 bases between. The CDR3 is 13 amino acids. Here the CDR3 reads CASSQDAEETQYF. In DNA, the CDR3 is TGCGCCAGCAGCCAAGACGCAGAAGAGACCCAGTACTTC.

The chain joins TRBV4-3 to TRBJ1-2; TRBD1 aligns across 8 bases. Germline V lookup: CDR1 LGHNA, CDR2 YSLEER. V lost 0 bases to trimming and J lost 8 bases; unmatched junction nucleotides: 14. The CDR3 has 17 amino acids. The DNA of the CDR3 is TGCGCCAGCAGCCAAGATCTTTCGGCAGGGGGCGATCCGGGCTACACCTTC. Encoded protein: CASSQDLSAGGDPGYTF.

The CDR3 sequence is CASSLVSSEYYEQYF. CDR3 in DNA: TGTGCCAGCAGCTTAGTGTCTAGCGAATACTACGAGCAGTACTTC. The V gene is TRBV7-9, the J gene TRBJ2-7; weak D call: TRBD2 (6 bases). The CDR3 totals 15 residues. The V end lost 1 base, the J end lost 3 bases, and 13 bases lay between the germline ends. Germline CDR1 is SEHNR and CDR2 is FQNEAQ (reference sequence). The full variable domain, in which reference TRBV7-9 and TRBJ2-7 provide the parts outside the CDR3, is DTGVSQNPRHKITKRGQNVTFRCDPISEHNRLYWYRQTLGQGPEFLTYFQNEAQLEKSRLLSDRFSAERPKGSFSTLEIQRTEQGDSAMYLCASSLVSSEYYEQYFGPGTRLTVT.

This clone has only one observation. The chain is built from TRBV2 and TRBJ2-1; 11 nucleotides agree with TRBD2. Per the germline V gene, CDR1 is SNHLY and CDR2 is FYNNEI. This CDR3 is 16 amino acids long. Unmatched junction bases numbered 4, after V lost 2 bases and J lost 4 bases. The CDR3 spells CASSEIAGGLYNEQFF. DNA of the CDR3: TGTGCCAGCAGTGAAATAGCGGGAGGGCTTTACAATGAGCAGTTCTTC.

The chain is built from TRBV11-2 and TRBJ2-7, with 9 bases matching TRBD1. This CDR3 has 15 residues. The V segment lost 4 bases and the J segment 3 bases; nucleotides outside the gene matches: 7. Germline lookup yields CDR1 SGHAT and CDR2 FQNNGV. The CDR3 sequence is CASSYSPTGGYEQYF. DNA of the CDR3: TGTGCCAGCAGCTACTCTCCGACAGGGGGCTACGAGCAGTACTTC.

For the CDR3, the DNA is TGTGCCAGCAGTGAAGGCGGTTCCGGCGCAGATACGCAGTATTTT. Its protein is CASSEGGSGADTQYF. V is TRBV6-4 and J is TRBJ2-3; no definite D call. V was pared by 3 bases and J by 4 bases, with 14 bases between. Germline lookup yields CDR1 MRHNA and CDR2 SNTAGT. This CDR3 comprises 15 residues.

V gene TRBV5-1 combines with J gene TRBJ2-6; the D is unclear. The ends were cut back, 4 bases at V and 0 bases at J, with 14 bases in the middle. This CDR3 comprises 17 residues. CDR1 SGHRS and CDR2 YFSETQ come from the germline V gene. CDR3: CASSQVGLISGANVLTF. In DNA, the CDR3 is TGCGCCAGCAGCCAGGTTGGTCTAATCTCTGGGGCCAACGTCCTGACTTTC.

CDR3 bases: TGTGCCAGCACCGAAAGGGGGGCTGGAAACACCATATATTTT. It encodes CASTERGAGNTIYF. V usage is TRBV6-1 and J usage is TRBJ1-3; D perhaps matches TRBD1 (6 bases). Germline V gene lookup returns CDR1 MNHNS and CDR2 SASEGT. The CDR3 runs to 14 residues. V lost 7 bases and J lost 2, with 12 bases in between.

Worth noting for this clone: The junction does not match germline at one end; this may be a read error. The chain combines TRBV15 with TRBJ2-3; D remains unclear. CDR1 and CDR2 from the germline V gene are LNHNV and YYDKDF (reference sequence). This CDR3 has 16 amino acids. The CDR3 reads CATSRDASAAADTRYF. The CDR3 coding sequence is TGTGCCACCAGCAGAGACGCATCCGCGGCGGCAGATACGCGGTATTTT.

The genes are TRBV2 and TRBJ2-3, with D possibly being TRBD1 or TRBD2 (6 bases each). Germline CDR1 is SNHLY and CDR2 is FYNNEI. V was cut by 6 bases and J by 1 base, with 11 bases left in between. The CDR3 sequence is 14 residues long. CDR3 bases: TGTGCCAGCAGATGGGGGGCTGGCACAGATACGCAGTATTTT. Protein sequence: CASRWGAGTDTQYF.

The gene calls are TRBV9 and TRBJ2-3, with D uncertain. The germline gives CDR1 SGDLS, CDR2 YYNGEE. The CDR3 contains 15 residues. V lost 6 bases and J lost 0, with 14 bases in between. The CDR3 loop is CASTTSASSTDTQYF. In nucleotides, the CDR3 is TGTGCCAGCACAACTTCGGCGAGTAGCACAGATACGCAGTATTTT.

This chain links TRBV5-5 with TRBJ1-5, with a weak D call TRBD1 (6 bases). Per germline, CDR1 SGHKS and CDR2 YYEKEE (reference sequence). This CDR3 has 15 residues. V was pared by 3 bases and J by 0 bases, with 10 bases between. The CDR3 DNA sequence: TGTGCCAGCAGCTCTATAGGGGGTAGCAATCAGCCCCAGCATTTT. This gives the protein CASSSIGGSNQPQHF.

The chain is built from TRBV30 and TRBJ1-2; 7 nucleotides line up with TRBD1. Germline lookup yields CDR1 GTSNPN and CDR2 SVGIG (reference sequence). The CDR3 sequence is 14 residues long. V lost 0 bases to trimming and J lost 4 bases; unmatched junction nucleotides: 5. In nucleotides, the CDR3 is TGTGCCTGGAGTGTACTAGGGGGCGGCTATGGCTACACCTTC. Encoded protein: CAWSVLGGGYGYTF.

The gene calls are TRBV25-1 and TRBJ2-1, with TRBD1 as a possible D gene (5 bases). V was trimmed by 2 bases and J by 9 bases, leaving 17 bases between them. The CDR3 has 15 amino acids. Germline CDR1 MGHDK, CDR2 SYGVNS. CDR3 DNA: TGTGCCAGCAGTGAAGACGAAGGGGCGCAAGGTGAGCAGTTCTTC. Protein product: CASSEDEGAQGEQFF.

This clone was observed a single time. This chain connects TRBV29-1 to TRBJ2-1; D not certain. CDR3 length equals 16 residues. Trimming pared 1 base from V and 0 bases from J, leaving 13 bases between. Germline CDR1 SQVTM, CDR2 ANQGSEA. The CDR3 region has the DNA TGCAGCGTTGAAGGTGGGCCGACTGCCTCCTACAATGAGCAGTTCTTC. This codes for CSVEGGPTASYNEQFF.

J is TRBJ2-5 and V is TRBV25-1; 10 bases map to TRBD2. After removal of 6 bases from V and 5 bases from J, the junction contained 6 bases not matched to a gene. Germline V gene lookup returns CDR1 MGHDK and CDR2 SYGVNS. CDR3 length: 14 residues. The CDR3 loop is CASRLAGTGETQYF. In DNA, the CDR3 is TGTGCCAGCAGACTAGCGGGAACCGGGGAGACCCAGTACTTC.

This chain connects TRBV27 to TRBJ2-3; 8 nucleotides match TRBD2. The CDR3 loop spans 15 amino acids. Unmatched junction bases numbered 10, after V lost 7 bases and J lost 4 bases. Germline V gene sequence: CDR1 MNHEY, CDR2 SMNVEV (reference sequence). The CDR3 nucleotides are TGTGCCAGCAACCTCGGACTAGCAAGCCCAGATACGCAGTATTTT. Protein product: CASNLGLASPDTQYF.

The V gene is TRBV5-1, the J gene TRBJ2-3; perhaps TRBD2 as D (6 bases). The CDR3 is 15 amino acids. Trimming took off 4 bases at V and 5 bases at J, with 17 bases between the two ends. Germline lookup yields CDR1 SGHRS and CDR2 YFSETQ. The CDR3 DNA is TGCGCCAGCAGCCTGACCTGGGGTAGCGGAGATACGCAGTATTTT. This codes for CASSLTWGSGDTQYF. The complete variable domain, with remaining parts taken from reference TRBV5-1 and TRBJ2-3, reads KAGVTQTPRYLIKTRGQQVTLSCSPISGHRSVSWYQQTPGQGLQFLFEYFSETQRNKGNFPGRFSGRQFSNSRSEMNVSTLELGDSALYLCASSLTWGSGDTQYFGPGTRLTVL.